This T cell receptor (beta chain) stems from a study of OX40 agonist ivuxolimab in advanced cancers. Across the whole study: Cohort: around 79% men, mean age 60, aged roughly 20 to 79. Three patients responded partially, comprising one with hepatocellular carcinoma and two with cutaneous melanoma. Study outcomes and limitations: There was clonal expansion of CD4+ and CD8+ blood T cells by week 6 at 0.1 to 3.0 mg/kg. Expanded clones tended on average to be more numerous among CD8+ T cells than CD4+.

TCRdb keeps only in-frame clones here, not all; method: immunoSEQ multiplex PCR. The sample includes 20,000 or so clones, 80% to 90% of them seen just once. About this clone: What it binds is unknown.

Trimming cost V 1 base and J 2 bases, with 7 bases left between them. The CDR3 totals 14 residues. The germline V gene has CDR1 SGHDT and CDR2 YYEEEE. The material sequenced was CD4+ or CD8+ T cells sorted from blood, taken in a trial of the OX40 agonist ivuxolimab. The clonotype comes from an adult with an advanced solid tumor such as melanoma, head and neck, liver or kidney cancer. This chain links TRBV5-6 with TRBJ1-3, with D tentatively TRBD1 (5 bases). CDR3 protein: CASSLLQAGNTIYF. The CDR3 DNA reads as TGTGCCAGCAGCTTGTTACAGGCTGGAAACACCATATATTTT. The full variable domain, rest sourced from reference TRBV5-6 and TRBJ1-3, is DAGVTQSPTHLIKTRGQQVTLRCSPKSGHDTVSWYQQALGQGPQFIFQYYEEEERQRGNFPDRFSGHQFPNYSSELNVNALLLGDSALYLCASSLLQAGNTIYFGEGSWLTVV.